What follows are 29 T cell receptor beta chains derived from one specimen sequenced in a study of identical twins. TCRdb reanalysed the 5' RACE reads using MiXCR and keeps one entry per CDR3 protein. The sample includes roughly 150,000 distinct CDR3 sequences, around 3.5% of them seen just once. The specimen sequenced was memory T cells sorted from blood. Every receptor here comes from a man between 18 and 35 years old in good health.

This clonotype was recorded many times. The genes are TRBV10-3 and TRBJ2-1; possibly TRBD2 for D (7 bases). Germline CDR1 reads ENHRY; CDR2 reads SYGVKD. The ends were cut back, 11 bases at V and 3 bases at J, with 17 bases in the middle. CDR3 length: 14 amino acids. The DNA of the CDR3 is TGTGCCTCAGGGAGGGGGGCCGACTACAATGAGCAGTTCTTC. It translates to CASGRGADYNEQFF.

This clonotype came up many times. The gene calls are TRBV24-1 and TRBJ2-5, with 8 positions matching TRBD2. Trimming removed 4 bases from V and 2 bases from J; junction bases left unmatched: 8. The CDR3 runs to 16 residues. Looked up from germline, CDR1 is KGHDR and CDR2 is SFDVKD. CDR3 coding DNA: TGTGCCACCAGTGAGGGGGGACTAGAAACTCAAGAGACCCAGTACTTC. Its translation: CATSEGGLETQETQYF.

This clonotype was counted at least ten times. CDR3 bases: TGTGCCAGCAGGGGAACAGGGGGCACTGAAGCTTTCTTT. This sequence encodes CASRGTGGTEAFF. The J gene is TRBJ1-1, the V gene TRBV28; 8 nucleotides match TRBD1. From germline, CDR1 is MDHEN and CDR2 SYDVKM. V shed 6 bases and J 4 bases; nucleotides not matched to a gene: 4. The CDR3 totals 13 residues. Variable domain in full (rest from reference TRBV28 and TRBJ1-1): DVKVTQSSRYLVKRTGEKVFLECVQDMDHENMFWYRQDPGLGLRLIYFSYDVKMKEKGDIPEGYSVSREKKERFSLILESASTNQTSMYLCASRGTGGTEAFFGQGTRLTVV.

This clonotype was counted a few times. Written as DNA, the CDR3 is TGCAGTGCTACCTCAGGGGTGGATCAGCCCCAGCATTTT. It encodes CSATSGVDQPQHF. This chain connects TRBV20-1 to TRBJ1-5, with TRBD1 as a possible D gene (6 bases). Trimming stripped 4 bases from V and 5 bases from J, with 12 bases between. The germline gives CDR1 DFQATT, CDR2 SNEGSKA (reference sequence). The CDR3 consists of 13 residues.

This clonotype was detected many times. Sequence at one end of the junction differs from germline and may be a read error. The chain carries TRBV3-1 and TRBJ2-1; D is unclear. CDR3 size: 11 residues. The germline V gene has CDR1 LGHDT and CDR2 YNNKEL (reference sequence). CDR3 sequence: CASRQAGEQFF. The CDR3, as DNA: TGTGCCAGCAGACAAGCTGGTGAGCAGTTCTTC.

This clonotype was picked up a small number of times. The genes are TRBV29-1 and TRBJ2-5; 7 bases map to TRBD2. The ends lost 8 bases at V and 7 bases at J; junction bases unmatched: 16. Germline assignment: CDR1 SQVTM and CDR2 ANQGSEA. The length of the CDR3 is 14 residues. CDR3 DNA: TGCAGCTCCGGGAAGGGAGGGCCAGCCCTGACCCAGTACTTC. Residues: CSSGKGGPALTQYF. Based on the CDR3 plus reference TRBV29-1 and TRBJ2-5, the full variable domain is SAVISQKPSRDICQRGTSLTIQCQVDSQVTMMFWYRQQPGQSLTLIATANQGSEATYESGFVIDKFPISRPNLTFSTLTVSNMSPEDSSIYLCSSGKGGPALTQYFGPGTRLLVL.

This clonotype was seen ten or more times. The genes are TRBV20-1 and TRBJ2-1, with D hard to call. In germline, CDR1 is DFQATT, CDR2 SNEGSKA (reference sequence). The CDR3 is 13 amino acids. The V end lost 6 bases, the J end lost 4 bases, and 13 bases lay between the germline ends. The CDR3 sequence is CSAHGPSYNEQFF. CDR3 nucleotides: TGCAGTGCCCACGGGCCCTCGTACAATGAGCAGTTCTTC.

V is TRBV9 and J is TRBJ1-1; D ambiguous. Germline lookup yields CDR1 SGDLS and CDR2 YYNGEE. The length of the CDR3 is 12 residues. Trimming cost V 0 bases and J 13 bases, with 13 bases left between them. CDR3 region: CASSVGARPFFF. Here the CDR3 DNA reads TGTGCCAGCAGCGTAGGGGCCCGGCCGTTTTTCTTT.

The chain is built from TRBV7-2 and TRBJ1-2; D remains unclear. The CDR3 loop spans 14 amino acids. Trimming took off 2 bases at V and 0 bases at J, with 7 bases between the two ends. Germline V gives CDR1 SGHTA, CDR2 FQGNSA. CDR3 coding DNA: TGTGCCAGCAGCTTATCTGACTCTAACTATGGCTACACCTTC. Residues: CASSLSDSNYGYTF.

This clonotype was counted many times. This rearrangement joins TRBV11-2 to TRBJ2-3, with TRBD2 matching over 8 bases. The length of the CDR3 is 13 residues. CDR1 and CDR2 from the germline V gene are SGHAT and FQNNGV. The trim removed 0 bases at V and 11 bases at J, leaving 4 bases unmatched. The CDR3 DNA follows: TGTGCCAGCAGCTTAGATGAGGCGGGAGGGCAGTATTTT. Amino acids: CASSLDEAGGQYF.

The table lists this clonotype with many counts. CDR3 bases: TGCAGTGCTAGAGAAACACAGGGGAGGACTGAAGCTTTCTTT. This sequence encodes CSARETQGRTEAFF. The gene calls are TRBV20-1 and TRBJ1-1; TRBD1 matches 7 bases. V was pared by 0 bases and J by 5 bases, with 6 bases of the junction left unmatched. The CDR3 is 14 residues long. Germline CDR1 is DFQATT and CDR2 is SNEGSKA (reference sequence).

This clonotype came up many times. The chain employs TRBV5-4 and TRBJ2-5; TRBD1 might be the D (5 bases). Trimming left V 1 base short and J 2 bases short, with 9 bases between. CDR1 is SGHNT, CDR2 YYREEE, per germline (reference sequence). This CDR3 is 14 amino acids long. Here the CDR3 reads CASSLWAGQETQYF. The CDR3 DNA reads as TGTGCCAGCAGCTTGTGGGCAGGGCAAGAGACCCAGTACTTC.

This clonotype was seen many times. The rearrangement uses TRBV21-1 and TRBJ1-5; the DNA was not used to check the table's D call, TRBD1. TRBV21-1 constitutes a pseudogene. The CDR3 extends over 17 amino acids. DNA for the CDR3: TGTGCCAGCAGCGGGACAGGGGGTTCTAGTGGGGATCAGCCCCAGCATTTT. It codes for CASSGTGGSSGDQPQHF.

There are many counts of this clonotype. The chain uses TRBV7-2 and TRBJ2-7; no clear D gene. Germline CDR1 and CDR2: SGHTA and FQGNSA. Trimming removed 4 bases at V and 10 bases at J, with 11 bases between. This CDR3 has 11 amino acids. CDR3 amino acids: CASSSGPRQYF. DNA of the CDR3: TGTGCCAGCAGCTCCGGGCCACGACAGTACTTC.

The chain carries TRBV7-2 and TRBJ2-1; D ambiguous. Germline V gene lookup returns CDR1 SGHTA and CDR2 FQGNSA. CDR3 length: 10 residues. The germline V and J ends were trimmed by 5 bases and 9 bases, with 5 bases remaining between them. The CDR3 DNA follows: TGTGCCAGCAGCAGGGCTGAGCAGTTCTTC. Its translation: CASSRAEQFF. The whole variable domain, remainder taken from reference TRBV7-2 and TRBJ2-1, is GAGVSQSPSNKVTEKGKDVELRCDPISGHTALYWYRQSLGQGLEFLIYFQGNSAPDKSGLPSDRFSAERTGGSVSTLTIQRTQQEDSAVYLCASSRAEQFFGPGTRLTVL.

This clonotype was detected ten times or more. This sequence joins TRBV7-7 and TRBJ2-2; TRBD2 matches 7 bases. The CDR3 extends over 16 amino acids. V shed 4 bases and J 4 bases; nucleotides not matched to a gene: 9. Germline values: CDR1 SSHAT, CDR2 FNYEAQ (reference sequence). CDR3 coding DNA: TGTGCCAGCAGCTCCGTGGCGGGAGTCTCCACCGGGGAGCTGTTTTTT. The encoded protein is CASSSVAGVSTGELFF. The full variable domain, in which reference TRBV7-7 and TRBJ2-2 provide the parts outside the CDR3, is GAGVSQSPRYKVTKRGQDVTLRCDPISSHATLYWYQQALGQGPEFLTYFNYEAQPDKSGLPSDRFSAERPEGSISTLTIQRTEQRDSAMYRCASSSVAGVSTGELFFGEGSRLTVL.

This clonotype has a count of ten or more. V is TRBV5-5 and J is TRBJ1-2; no definite D call. V lost 2 bases and J lost 3, with 14 bases in between. The germline CDR1 and CDR2 sequences are SGHKS and YYEKEE (reference sequence). The CDR3 contains 15 residues. In DNA form, the CDR3 reads TGTGCCAGCAGCTTTGTCGCCGATACCTACTATGGCTACACCTTC. This gives the protein CASSFVADTYYGYTF.

This clonotype has a count of ten or more. V usage is TRBV12-3 or TRBV12-4 and J usage is TRBJ1-1; 7 bases fit TRBD1. Trimming cost V 4 bases and J 10 bases; bases outside gene matches: 15. The CDR3 is made up of 15 amino acids. The CDR3 region has the DNA TGTGCCAGCAGTTCGATGACAGGGATTAGGGGCGCAGCTTTCTTT. It yields the protein CASSSMTGIRGAAFF.

In its sample, this clonotype was seen many times. One end of the junction is discordant with germline, which a read error may explain. V gene TRBV7-2 combines with J gene TRBJ1-2; D unresolved. The CDR3 length is 13 residues. Germline V CDR1 and CDR2: SGHTA, FQGNSA. CDR3 sequence reads: CASSLRGDYGYTF. The CDR3 region has the DNA TGCGCCAGCAGCTTGCGGGGTGACTATGGCTACACCTTC.

This clonotype was recorded many times. A read error may explain this, as a much larger clone is one base away. This chain connects TRBV20-1 to TRBJ2-7; D call uncertain. The DNA matches TRBJ2-1 better at its end, which makes the J call doubtful. CDR1 DFQATT and CDR2 SNEGSKA come from the germline V gene (reference sequence). This CDR3 has 10 residues. Here the CDR3 DNA reads TGCAGTGCTACCACCTACGAGCAGTTCTTC. Amino acids: CSATTYEQFF.

In this sample, this clonotype turned up many times. V is TRBV5-1 and J is TRBJ2-5; D possibly corresponds to TRBD1 (6 bases). The CDR3 is 14 residues long. Looked up from germline, CDR1 is SGHRS and CDR2 is YFSETQ. With 4 bases removed from V and 5 bases from J, the gap between germline ends came to 15 bases. The CDR3 nucleotides read TGCGCCAGCAGCAAAACAGGGCTTCAGGAGACCCAGTACTTC. It translates to CASSKTGLQETQYF. Combining the CDR3 with reference TRBV5-1 and TRBJ2-5 gives the whole variable domain KAGVTQTPRYLIKTRGQQVTLSCSPISGHRSVSWYQQTPGQGLQFLFEYFSETQRNKGNFPGRFSGRQFSNSRSEMNVSTLELGDSALYLCASSKTGLQETQYFGPGTRLLVL.

This clonotype appeared many times. The rearrangement joins TRBV7-8 to TRBJ2-5; D unclear. Per germline, CDR1 SGHVS and CDR2 FQNEAQ. This CDR3 is 13 amino acids long. Trimming took off 5 bases at V and 2 bases at J, with 9 bases between the two ends. The CDR3 region is CASSIRRQETQYF. CDR3 DNA sequence: TGTGCCAGCAGCATCAGACGGCAAGAGACCCAGTACTTC.

This clonotype has just a few counts. J is TRBJ1-2 and V is TRBV30; no firm D call. Germline CDR1 GTSNPN, CDR2 SVGIG (reference sequence). V dropped 4 bases and J dropped 8 bases, with 17 bases sitting between them. The CDR3 has 13 amino acids. The CDR3 region is CAWNDAVVTGYTF. CDR3 nucleotide sequence: TGTGCCTGGAATGACGCCGTCGTGACGGGCTACACCTTC.

This clonotype was counted many times. At one end, the junction sequence differs from germline, possibly due to a read error. V gene TRBV20-1 combines with J gene TRBJ1-5; unclear D gene. The germline CDR1 and CDR2 sequences are DFQATT and SNEGSKA (reference sequence). CDR3 length: 13 residues. Here the CDR3 DNA reads TGCAGTGCCAGAGCGGGCGGAATCAAGCCCCAGCATTTT. Translating gives CSARAGGIKPQHF.

Notes on this clonotype: It may be a read error: a sequence one base away is much more abundant. This chain joins TRBV20-1 and TRBJ2-3; TRBD2 matches 8 bases. CDR1 and CDR2 from the germline V gene are DFQATT and SNEGSKA (reference sequence). CDR3 length: 13 amino acids. The CDR3 sequence: CSARWTSTDTQSF. DNA for the CDR3: TGCAGTGCTAGATGGACTAGCACAGATACGCAGTCTTTT.

This clonotype came up many times. V is TRBV12-3 or TRBV12-4 and J is TRBJ2-1; D unresolved. Trimming took 0 bases from V and 6 from J, leaving 9 bases between them. The CDR3 is made up of 14 amino acids. The chain's CDR3 is CASSLAPFSNEQFF. The CDR3 DNA sequence: TGTGCCAGCAGTTTAGCTCCATTCTCCAATGAGCAGTTCTTC.

This clonotype came up many times. The V call is TRBV6-5, the J call TRBJ2-1, with 7 bases fitting TRBD1. Germline-derived CDR1 and CDR2 are MNHEY and SVGAGI. CDR3 length: 17 residues. V lost 0 bases and J lost 4; bases outside the gene matches: 9. The CDR3 bases are TGTGCCAGCAGTTACTCGGTGACAGGGTTAGAGTACAATGAGCAGTTCTTC. Encoded protein: CASSYSVTGLEYNEQFF.

The sample holds many counts of this clonotype. This chain connects TRBV5-1 to TRBJ2-4; D possibly corresponds to TRBD2 (5 bases). The CDR3 is 15 amino acids. Per germline, CDR1 SGHRS and CDR2 YFSETQ. Trimming shortened V by 0 bases and J by 2 bases, and 9 bases separated the two germline ends. The chain's CDR3 is CASSLDAGTKNIQYF. DNA for the CDR3: TGCGCCAGCAGCTTGGATGCCGGGACCAAAAACATTCAGTACTTC.

The rearrangement uses TRBV2 and TRBJ2-7; no reliable D call. V was trimmed by 6 bases and J by 4 bases, leaving 10 bases between them. The CDR3 consists of 12 residues. Germline V lookup: CDR1 SNHLY, CDR2 FYNNEI. DNA of the CDR3: TGTGCCAGCAGGGAGTTTTCTTACGAGCAGTACTTC. Translated: CASREFSYEQYF.